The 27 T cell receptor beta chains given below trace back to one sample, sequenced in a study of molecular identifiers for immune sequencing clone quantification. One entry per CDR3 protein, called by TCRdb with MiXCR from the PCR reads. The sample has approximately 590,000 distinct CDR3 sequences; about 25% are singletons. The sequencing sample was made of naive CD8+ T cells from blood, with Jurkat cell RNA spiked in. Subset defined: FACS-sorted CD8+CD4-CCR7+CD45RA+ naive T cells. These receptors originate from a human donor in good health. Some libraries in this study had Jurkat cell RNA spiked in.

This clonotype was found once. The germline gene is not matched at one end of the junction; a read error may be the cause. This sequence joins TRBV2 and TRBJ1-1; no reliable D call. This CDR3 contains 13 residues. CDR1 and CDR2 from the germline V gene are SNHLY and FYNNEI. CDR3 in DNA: TGTGTCAGCAGAGGAAATATGAACACTGAAGCTTTCTTT. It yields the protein CVSRGNMNTEAFF.

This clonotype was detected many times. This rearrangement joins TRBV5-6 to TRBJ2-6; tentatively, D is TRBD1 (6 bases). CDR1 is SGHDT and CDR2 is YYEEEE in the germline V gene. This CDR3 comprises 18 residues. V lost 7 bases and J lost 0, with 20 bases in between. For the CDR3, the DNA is TGTGCCAGCCCTACACGTGGAACAGGGAGCTCTGGGGCCAACGTCCTGACTTTC. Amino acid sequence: CASPTRGTGSSGANVLTF.

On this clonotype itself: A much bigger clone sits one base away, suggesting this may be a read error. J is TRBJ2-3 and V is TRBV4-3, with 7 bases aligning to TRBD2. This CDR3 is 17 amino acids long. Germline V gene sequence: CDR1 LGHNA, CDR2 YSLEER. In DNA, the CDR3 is TGCGCCAGCGGCCAAGATATGAGCGGGACTCGGCCTTATACGCAGTATTTT. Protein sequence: CASGQDMSGTRPYTQYF.

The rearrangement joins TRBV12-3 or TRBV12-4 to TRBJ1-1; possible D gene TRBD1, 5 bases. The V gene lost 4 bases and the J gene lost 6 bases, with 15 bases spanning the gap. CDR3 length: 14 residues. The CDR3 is CASSSGSQPPEAFF. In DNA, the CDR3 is TGTGCCAGCAGTTCAGGGTCCCAACCCCCTGAAGCTTTCTTT.

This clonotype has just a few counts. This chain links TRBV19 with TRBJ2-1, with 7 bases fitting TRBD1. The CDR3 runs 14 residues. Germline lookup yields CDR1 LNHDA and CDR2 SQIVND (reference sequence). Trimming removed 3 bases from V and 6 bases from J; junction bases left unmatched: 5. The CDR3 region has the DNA TGTGCCAGTAGTATCCTTGACAGGGCCAATGAGCAGTTCTTC. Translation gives CASSILDRANEQFF.

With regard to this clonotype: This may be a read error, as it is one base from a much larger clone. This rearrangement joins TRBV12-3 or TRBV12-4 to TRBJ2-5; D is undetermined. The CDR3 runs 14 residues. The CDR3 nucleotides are TGTGACAGCAGTTTAGAGAGCGTCCAAGAGACCCAGTACTTC. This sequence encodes CDSSLESVQETQYF.

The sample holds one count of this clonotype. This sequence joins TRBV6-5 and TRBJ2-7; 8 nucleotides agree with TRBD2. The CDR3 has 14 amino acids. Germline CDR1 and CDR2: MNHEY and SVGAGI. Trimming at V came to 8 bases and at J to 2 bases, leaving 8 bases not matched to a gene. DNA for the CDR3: TGTGCCAGCGGGACTAGAGGCGGGGCCTACGAGCAGTACTTC. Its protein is CASGTRGGAYEQYF.

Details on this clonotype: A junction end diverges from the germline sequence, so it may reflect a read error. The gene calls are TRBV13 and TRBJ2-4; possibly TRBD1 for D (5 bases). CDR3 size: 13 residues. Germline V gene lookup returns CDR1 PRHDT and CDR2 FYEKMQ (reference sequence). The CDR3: CASRRQYENIQYF. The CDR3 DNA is TGCGCCAGCAGACGACAGTACGAAAACATTCAGTACTTC.

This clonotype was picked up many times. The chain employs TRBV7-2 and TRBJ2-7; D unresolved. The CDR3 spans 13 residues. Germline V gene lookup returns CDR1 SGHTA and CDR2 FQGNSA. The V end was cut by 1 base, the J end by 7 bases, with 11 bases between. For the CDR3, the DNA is TGTGCCAGCAGCTTAGGCTGGAGCAGGGAGCAGTACTTC. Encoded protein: CASSLGWSREQYF.

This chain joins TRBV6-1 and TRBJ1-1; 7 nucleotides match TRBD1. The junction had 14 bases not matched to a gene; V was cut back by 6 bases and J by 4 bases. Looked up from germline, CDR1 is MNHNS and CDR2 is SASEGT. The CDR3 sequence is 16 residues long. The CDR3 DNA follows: TGTGCCAGCAGCGAACACTCTACAGGGGTAACCACTGAAGCTTTCTTT. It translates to CASSEHSTGVTTEAFF.

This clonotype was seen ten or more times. DNA for the CDR3: TGTGCCAGCAGCTTAACCGGGAAGCTAAATGAAGCTTTCTTT. The encoded protein is CASSLTGKLNEAFF. This chain connects TRBV5-6 to TRBJ1-1; D is ambiguous. CDR3 length equals 14 residues. CDR1 and CDR2 from the germline V gene are SGHDT and YYEEEE. The V gene lost 2 bases and the J gene lost 7 bases, with 15 bases spanning the gap.

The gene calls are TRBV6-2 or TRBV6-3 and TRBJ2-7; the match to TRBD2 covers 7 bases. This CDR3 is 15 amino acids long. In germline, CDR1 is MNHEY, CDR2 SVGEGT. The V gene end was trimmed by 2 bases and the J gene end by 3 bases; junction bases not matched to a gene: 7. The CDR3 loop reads CASSYGRDLNYEQYF. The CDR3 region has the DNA TGTGCCAGCAGTTACGGGAGGGACTTAAACTACGAGCAGTACTTC.

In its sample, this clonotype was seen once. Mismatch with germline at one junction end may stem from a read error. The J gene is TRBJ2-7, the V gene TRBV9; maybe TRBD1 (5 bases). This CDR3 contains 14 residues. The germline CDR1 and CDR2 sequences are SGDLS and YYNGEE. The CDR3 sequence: CASSVGWGSYAQYF. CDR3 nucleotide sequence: TGTGCCAGCAGCGTGGGGTGGGGCTCCTACGCGCAGTACTTC.

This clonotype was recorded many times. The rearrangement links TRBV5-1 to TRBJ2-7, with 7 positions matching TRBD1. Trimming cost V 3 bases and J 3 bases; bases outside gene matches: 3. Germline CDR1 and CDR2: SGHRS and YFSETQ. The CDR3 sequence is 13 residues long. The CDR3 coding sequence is TGCGCCAGCAGCTATTACAGGGGCTACGAGCAGTACTTC. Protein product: CASSYYRGYEQYF.

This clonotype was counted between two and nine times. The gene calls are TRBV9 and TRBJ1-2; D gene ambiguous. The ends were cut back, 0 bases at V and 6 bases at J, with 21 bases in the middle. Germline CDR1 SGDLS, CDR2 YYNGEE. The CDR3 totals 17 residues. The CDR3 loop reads CASSVEGRVGVYNGYTF. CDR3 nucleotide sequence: TGTGCCAGCAGCGTAGAGGGCCGGGTTGGAGTTTATAATGGCTACACCTTC.

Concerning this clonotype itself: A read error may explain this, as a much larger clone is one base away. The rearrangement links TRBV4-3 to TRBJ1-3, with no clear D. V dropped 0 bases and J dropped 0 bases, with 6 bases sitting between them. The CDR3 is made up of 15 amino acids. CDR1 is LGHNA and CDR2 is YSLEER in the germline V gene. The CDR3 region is CASSQEWSSGNTIYF. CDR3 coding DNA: TGCGCCAGCAGCCAAGAATGGAGCTCTGGAAACACCATATATTTT.

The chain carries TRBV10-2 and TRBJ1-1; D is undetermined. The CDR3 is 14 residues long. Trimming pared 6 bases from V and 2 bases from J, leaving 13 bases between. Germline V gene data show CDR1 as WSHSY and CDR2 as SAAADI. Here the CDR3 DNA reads TGCGCCAGCAGCGTTGACAACAGAAACACTGAAGCTTTCTTT. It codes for CASSVDNRNTEAFF.

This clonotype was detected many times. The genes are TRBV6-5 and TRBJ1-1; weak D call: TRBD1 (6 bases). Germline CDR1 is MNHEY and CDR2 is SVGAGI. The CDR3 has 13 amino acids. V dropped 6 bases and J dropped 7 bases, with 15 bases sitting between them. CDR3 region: CASRLGTTFEAFF. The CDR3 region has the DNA TGTGCCAGCAGGCTCGGGACAACTTTTGAAGCTTTCTTT.

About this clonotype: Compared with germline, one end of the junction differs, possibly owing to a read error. The CDR3 sequence is CAISATDVQETRYF. DNA for the CDR3: TGTGCCATCAGTGCAACAGATGTCCAAGAGACCCGGTACTTC. The chain uses TRBV10-3 and TRBJ2-5, with D uncertain. There are 14 residues in the CDR3. Germline V lookup: CDR1 ENHRY, CDR2 SYGVKD.

DNA of the CDR3: TGTGCCAGCAGCACATGGACTAGCGGGTACTCCTACGAGCAGTACTTC. This encodes CASSTWTSGYSYEQYF. This chain links TRBV5-6 with TRBJ2-7; 11 bases are shared with TRBD2. From germline, CDR1 is SGHDT and CDR2 YYEEEE. V lost 4 bases to trimming and J lost 0 bases; unmatched junction nucleotides: 6. The CDR3 totals 16 residues.

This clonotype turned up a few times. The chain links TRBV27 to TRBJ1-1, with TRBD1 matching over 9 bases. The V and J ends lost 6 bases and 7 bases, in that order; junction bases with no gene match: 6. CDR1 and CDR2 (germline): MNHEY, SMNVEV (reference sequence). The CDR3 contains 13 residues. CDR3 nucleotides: TGTGCCAGCAGAGGGACAGGGCATAGTGAAGCTTTCTTT. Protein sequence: CASRGTGHSEAFF.

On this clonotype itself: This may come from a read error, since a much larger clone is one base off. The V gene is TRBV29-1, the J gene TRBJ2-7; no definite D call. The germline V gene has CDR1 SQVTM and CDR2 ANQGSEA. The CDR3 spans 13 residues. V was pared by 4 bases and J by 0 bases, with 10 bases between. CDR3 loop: CSVGRPNSYEQYF. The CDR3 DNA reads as TGCAGCGTTGGTCGGCCGAACTCCTACGAGCAGTACTTC.

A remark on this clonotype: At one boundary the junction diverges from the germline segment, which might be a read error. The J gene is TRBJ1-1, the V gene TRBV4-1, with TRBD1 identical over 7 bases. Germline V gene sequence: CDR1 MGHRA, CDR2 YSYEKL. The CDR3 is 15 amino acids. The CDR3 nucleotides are TGCGCCCGCAGCCCCCTTTGGACAGGACCGGGAGCGACTTTCTTT. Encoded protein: CARSPLWTGPGATFF.

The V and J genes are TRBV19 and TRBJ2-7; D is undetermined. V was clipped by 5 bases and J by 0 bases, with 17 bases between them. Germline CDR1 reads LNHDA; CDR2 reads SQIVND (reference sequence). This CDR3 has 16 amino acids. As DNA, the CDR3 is TGTGCCAGTAGTGTGACCCCCTATCCAGACTCCTACGAGCAGTACTTC. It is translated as CASSVTPYPDSYEQYF.

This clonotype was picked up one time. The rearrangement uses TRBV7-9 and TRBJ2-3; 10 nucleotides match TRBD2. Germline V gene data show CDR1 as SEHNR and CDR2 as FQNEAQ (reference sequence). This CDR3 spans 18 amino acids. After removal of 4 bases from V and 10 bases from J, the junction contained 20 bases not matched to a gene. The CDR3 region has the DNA TGTGCCAGCAGCTCCCACCGCGGACTAGCGGAGGTGGCGGATGCGCAGTATTTT. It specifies CASSSHRGLAEVADAQYF.

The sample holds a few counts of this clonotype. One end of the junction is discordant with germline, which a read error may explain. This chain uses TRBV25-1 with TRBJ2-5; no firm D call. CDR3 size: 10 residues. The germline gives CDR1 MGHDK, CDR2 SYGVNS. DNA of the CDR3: TGTGCCACCAGTAGGGAGACCCAGTACTTC. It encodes CATSRETQYF.

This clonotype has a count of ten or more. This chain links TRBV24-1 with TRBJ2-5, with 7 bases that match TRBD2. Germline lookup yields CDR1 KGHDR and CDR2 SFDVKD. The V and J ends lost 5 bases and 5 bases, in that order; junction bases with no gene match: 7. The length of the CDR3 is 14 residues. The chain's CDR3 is CATSGPTSLETQYF. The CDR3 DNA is TGTGCCACCAGTGGTCCGACTAGCCTGGAGACCCAGTACTTC.